Listed here are 9 T cell receptor beta chains from one sample, sequenced in a study of CD8 T cells in Susac syndrome. Reverse transcription of roughly 0.5 to 1 ug RNA was performed with random hexamers. TCRdb used MiXCR to reprocess the immunoSEQ multiplex PCR reads, holding one entry per CDR3 protein. This table holds about 430,000 distinct CDR3 sequences, 85% found once. The sample taken for sequencing was CD8+ T cells from PBMCs. The source of these receptors is a human donor with multiple sclerosis.

V gene TRBV27 combines with J gene TRBJ1-1; perhaps TRBD1 as D (5 bases). The ends were cut back, 3 bases at V and 5 bases at J, with 16 bases in the middle. The CDR3 loop spans 15 amino acids. The V gene's germline CDR1 is MNHEY and CDR2 SMNVEV (reference sequence). The CDR3 DNA is TGTGCCAGCAGTTTGAGTTGGGGGTCCAAAACTGAAGCTTTCTTT. Translated: CASSLSWGSKTEAFF.

V is TRBV4-1 and J is TRBJ2-3; weak D call: TRBD2 (5 bases). CDR3 length: 15 residues. Per the germline V gene, CDR1 is MGHRA and CDR2 is YSYEKL. Trimming took off 4 bases at V and 4 bases at J, with 15 bases between the two ends. CDR3 DNA sequence: TGCGCCAGCAGCCCCATGGAGAGTAGCGCAGATACGCAGTATTTT. It encodes CASSPMESSADTQYF.

This clonotype was seen a few times. The chain uses TRBV30 and TRBJ2-6; D gene uncertain. The CDR3 spans 14 residues. Germline lookup yields CDR1 GTSNPN and CDR2 SVGIG (reference sequence). Deletions cut 0 bases from V and 4 bases from J, with 7 bases between. The CDR3, as DNA: TGTGCCTGGAGTGTAGGGCTCGGGGCCAACGTCCTGACTTTC. Its protein is CAWSVGLGANVLTF.

This clonotype was recorded only once. This sequence joins TRBV5-4 and TRBJ2-1; D call uncertain. Germline loops: CDR1 SGHNT, CDR2 YYREEE (reference sequence). Trimming left V 0 bases short and J 8 bases short, with 12 bases between. The length of the CDR3 is 14 residues. CDR3 sequence reads: CASSLVIPGDEQFF. The CDR3 DNA reads as TGTGCCAGCAGCTTGGTTATCCCCGGCGATGAGCAGTTCTTC.

The CDR3 nucleotides read TGCAGCGTTGCCGGGAGCACAGATACGCAGTATTTT. As protein: CSVAGSTDTQYF. The chain is built from TRBV29-1 and TRBJ2-3; no clear D. This CDR3 spans 12 amino acids. Germline assignment: CDR1 SQVTM and CDR2 ANQGSEA. V was pared by 4 bases and J by 0 bases, with 5 bases between.

The chain links TRBV30 to TRBJ2-5; D perhaps matches TRBD2 (6 bases). The CDR3 spans 13 residues. Germline values: CDR1 GTSNPN, CDR2 SVGIG (reference sequence). V dropped 0 bases and J dropped 7 bases, with 12 bases sitting between them. CDR3 amino acids: CAWSVLGRGTQYF. CDR3 sequence (DNA): TGTGCCTGGAGTGTACTGGGGCGGGGGACCCAGTACTTC.

This chain joins TRBV7-2 and TRBJ2-5; 10 positions agree with TRBD1. The J segment lost 2 bases and the V segment lost 5 bases, leaving 11 bases of the junction unmatched. This CDR3 contains 17 residues. CDR1 is SGHTA and CDR2 is FQGNSA in the germline V gene. The CDR3 DNA follows: TGTGCCAGCAGCCCGACATGGACAGGGGGACCTCAAGAGACCCAGTACTTC. Translated, it gives CASSPTWTGGPQETQYF.

The chain uses TRBV30 and TRBJ2-2, with TRBD1 identical over 9 bases. In germline, CDR1 is GTSNPN, CDR2 SVGIG (reference sequence). The CDR3 is 14 amino acids. V shed 7 bases and J 1 base; nucleotides not matched to a gene: 4. CDR3 in amino acids: CASHRGQNTGELFF. CDR3 DNA: TGTGCCTCCCACAGGGGGCAGAACACCGGGGAGCTGTTTTTT.

This chain connects TRBV5-4 to TRBJ1-1, with a weak D call TRBD1 (5 bases). Germline lookup yields CDR1 SGHNT and CDR2 YYREEE (reference sequence). The V gene lost 10 bases and the J gene lost 1 base, with 17 bases spanning the gap. CDR3 length: 14 amino acids. The CDR3 region has the DNA TGTGCCGATTCTTCATTACAGGAGAACACTGAAGCTTTCTTT. This translates into CADSSLQENTEAFF.